This T cell receptor beta chain was retrieved from a study of T-cell reconstitution after alpha-beta-depleted transplantation in children. The authors prepared the TCRbeta library with unique molecular identifiers. TCRdb processed the PCR reads anew with MiXCR; each CDR3 protein has one entry. The data contain approximately 420,000 distinct CDR3 sequences, about a tenth of them singletons. The CDR3 has 13 residues. Germline CDR1 reads SGHTA; CDR2 reads FQGNSA. Unmatched junction bases numbered 2, after V lost 5 bases and J lost 2 bases. The table lists this clonotype with a few counts. Sequences were derived from PBMCs from the stem cell graft donor, sampled from the stem cell graft. V usage is TRBV7-2 and J usage is TRBJ2-7, with TRBD1 matching over 8 bases. This TCR was recovered from a human donor who donated a stem cell graft to a child with acute myeloid leukemia. The CDR3 region is CASSADRAYEQYF. CDR3 in DNA: TGTGCCAGCAGCGCGGACAGGGCCTACGAGCAGTACTTC.